Listed below are T cell receptor beta chains from one sample, sequenced in a study of Ad26.COV2.S vaccination and SARS-CoV-2 variants. Measured with immunoSEQ multiplex PCR; TCRdb has only the in-frame clones, and not every one. The sample has about 680,000 clones, around 90% seen once; the top ten hold about 1.5%. Specimen: peripheral blood, collected in a trial of Ad26.COV2.S vaccine versus placebo. The origin of the receptors is a person aged 18-65 years who received the Ad26.COV2.S COVID-19 vaccine or a placebo. CDR3s include the opening cysteine and the closing phenylalanine or tryptophan. The order of the fields is J gene, V gene, CDR3 protein.

J: TRBJ1-1; V: TRBV18; CDR3: CAGSGSTYTEAFF
J: TRBJ2-2; V: TRBV11-2; CDR3: CASRPGLGTGELFF
J: TRBJ2-7; V: TRBV6-2/TRBV6-3; CDR3: CASSLGSYYEQYF
J: TRBJ1-5; V: TRBV18; CDR3: CASSPGSGTASNQPQHF
J: TRBJ2-5; V: TRBV7-2; CDR3: CASIPTSTTGETQYF
J: TRBJ1-6; V: TRBV7-2; CDR3: CASSIRPSSYNSPLHF
J: TRBJ1-6; V: TRBV7-9; CDR3: CASSLASGQVTPLHF
J: TRBJ2-3; V: TRBV7-6; CDR3: CASSLEPGAADTQYF
J: TRBJ2-7; V: TRBV10-3; CDR3: CAISSPVGGLAGDEQYF
J: TRBJ2-3; V: TRBV25-1; CDR3: CASSETGRGNADTQYF
J: TRBJ1-1; V: TRBV6-6; CDR3: CASSYQGQLNTEAFF
J: TRBJ2-3; V: TRBV2; CDR3: CASSEALVAGTDTQYF